What follows are 13 T cell receptor beta chains derived from one specimen sequenced in a study of Ad26.COV2.S vaccination and SARS-CoV-2 variants. Treatment of the sample: some 20 received Ad26.COV2.S at low or high dose, single or two shots; several received placebo; per-sample allocation not given. It was on day 63 after the first vaccine or placebo injection that samples were taken. Libraries were prepared by immunoSEQ multiplex PCR; TCRdb keeps only in-frame clonotypes and omits some of them. There are fewer than 300,000 clones in the sample; about 89% occur only once, and about 3.6% lies in the top ten. The sample in question was peripheral blood, obtained in a trial of Ad26.COV2.S vaccine versus placebo. Receptors were obtained from a person between 18 and 65 years old who received the Ad26.COV2.S COVID-19 vaccine or a placebo.

CDR3 in amino acids: CASSQRPVTEAFF. The CDR3 coding sequence is TGTGCCAGCAGCCAAAGACCGGTCACTGAAGCTTTCTTT. The chain links TRBV6-5 to TRBJ1-1; unclear D gene. CDR1 and CDR2 (germline): MNHEY, SVGAGI. V lost 6 bases and J lost 4, with 12 bases in between. The CDR3 loop spans 13 amino acids.

This chain joins TRBV18 and TRBJ2-7; no clear D gene. V gave up 3 bases and J gave up 4 bases, with 25 bases separating them. Per the germline V gene, CDR1 is KGHSH and CDR2 is LQKENI. The CDR3 sequence is 18 residues long. The CDR3 sequence: CASSPFGRSLPNLYEQYF. DNA for the CDR3: TGTGCCAGCTCACCCTTCGGGCGCTCTCTGCCGAATTTATACGAGCAGTACTTC.

This clone was seen once. The chain couples TRBV6-5 to TRBJ1-5; D not resolved. V lost 4 bases and J 1 base, leaving 8 bases between the germline ends. The CDR3 covers 14 residues. Germline V CDR1 and CDR2: MNHEY, SVGAGI. In nucleotides, the CDR3 is TGTGCCAGCAGTTTGGGTGGAAGCAATCAGCCCCAGCATTTT. Amino acid sequence: CASSLGGSNQPQHF.

This clone occurred a few times. The V gene is TRBV19, the J gene TRBJ1-5; TRBD1 matches 7 bases. Germline CDR1 reads LNHDA; CDR2 reads SQIVND (reference sequence). The CDR3 contains 16 residues. The J segment lost 4 bases and the V segment lost 1 base, leaving 7 bases of the junction unmatched. The CDR3 DNA reads TGTGCCAGTAGTATAGGGACAGGCACTTCGAATCAGCCCCAGCATTTT. This encodes CASSIGTGTSNQPQHF. Variable domain in full (rest from reference TRBV19 and TRBJ1-5): DGGITQSPKYLFRKEGQNVTLSCEQNLNHDAMYWYRQDPGQGLRLIYYSQIVNDFQKGDIAEGYSVSREKKESFPLTVTSAQKNPTAFYLCASSIGTGTSNQPQHFGDGTRLSIL.

The V gene is TRBV9, the J gene TRBJ1-6; no clear D gene. The CDR3 covers 12 residues. The germline V and J ends were trimmed by 3 bases and 6 bases, with 4 bases remaining between them. Germline V gene data show CDR1 as SGDLS and CDR2 as YYNGEE. The CDR3 region is CASSAGNSPLHF. Written as DNA, the CDR3 is TGTGCCAGCAGCGCCGGTAATTCACCCCTCCACTTT.

The CDR3, as DNA: TGCGCCAGCAGGACCGTTGACAAGCCCTACGAGCAGTACTTC. It encodes CASRTVDKPYEQYF. This chain connects TRBV5-1 to TRBJ2-7; no clear D. Trimming removed 5 bases from V and 2 bases from J, with 14 bases in between. CDR1 is SGHRS and CDR2 is YFSETQ in the germline V gene. The CDR3 is made up of 14 amino acids.

The chain uses TRBV6-6 and TRBJ2-4; D might be TRBD1 (5 bases). The CDR3 totals 13 residues. Germline V gene data show CDR1 as MNHNY and CDR2 as SVGAGI (reference sequence). Trimming cost V 5 bases and J 8 bases, with 13 bases left between them. The CDR3 nucleotides read TGTGCCAGCAGTACAGGCTCGACGGACATTCAGTACTTC. It is translated as CASSTGSTDIQYF.

The chain recombines TRBV6-5 with TRBJ1-6; D may be TRBD1 (6 bases). Trimming left V 2 bases short and J 6 bases short, with 14 bases between. Germline V gives CDR1 MNHEY, CDR2 SVGAGI. The CDR3 consists of 16 residues. CDR3 nucleotide sequence: TGTGCCAGCAGTTACGAAGGCAGGGGAGCTAATTCACCCCTCCACTTT. Its protein is CASSYEGRGANSPLHF.

The genes are TRBV30 and TRBJ2-7; 11 bases match TRBD1. The V and J ends lost 5 bases and 3 bases, in that order; junction bases with no gene match: 3. The CDR3 length is 13 residues. The germline V gene has CDR1 GTSNPN and CDR2 SVGIG (reference sequence). In nucleotides, the CDR3 is TGTGCCTGGGCGGGACAGGGGGTCTACGAGCAGTACTTC. Translation: CAWAGQGVYEQYF.

This chain uses TRBV6-5 with TRBJ2-7; D may be TRBD1 or TRBD2 (7 bases each). CDR1 is MNHEY and CDR2 is SVGAGI in the germline V gene. Trimming removed 0 bases at V and 4 bases at J, with 16 bases between. This CDR3 is 16 amino acids long. The CDR3 protein is CASSYSSAGGAYEQYF. CDR3 bases: TGTGCCAGCAGTTACTCGTCGGCAGGGGGGGCATACGAGCAGTACTTC.

The chain employs TRBV19 and TRBJ2-7; D is possibly TRBD1 (5 bases). Germline loops: CDR1 LNHDA, CDR2 SQIVND (reference sequence). V lost 3 bases and J lost 7, with 16 bases in between. The CDR3 is 14 residues long. The CDR3 DNA follows: TGTGCCAGTAGTATCTGGGGAACAGGTGGAGAGCAGTACTTC. This translates into CASSIWGTGGEQYF.

The chain is built from TRBV5-6 and TRBJ2-1, with TRBD1 matching 9 bases. With V trimmed by 1 base and J by 7 bases, 9 bases remained unmatched. From germline, CDR1 is SGHDT and CDR2 YYEEEE. The CDR3 is 16 residues long. The CDR3 here is CASSLLGTGIKNEQFF. DNA for the CDR3: TGTGCCAGCAGCTTGCTCGGGACAGGGATTAAAAATGAGCAGTTCTTC. Full variable domain (remainder filled in from reference TRBV5-6 and TRBJ2-1): DAGVTQSPTHLIKTRGQQVTLRCSPKSGHDTVSWYQQALGQGPQFIFQYYEEEERQRGNFPDRFSGHQFPNYSSELNVNALLLGDSALYLCASSLLGTGIKNEQFFGPGTRLTVL.

V is TRBV5-1 and J is TRBJ1-5; no reliable D call. The germline CDR1 and CDR2 sequences are SGHRS and YFSETQ. The CDR3 length is 15 residues. V was trimmed by 0 bases and J by 2 bases, leaving 9 bases between them. The CDR3 loop is CASSLGGLGNQPQHF. The CDR3 DNA reads TGCGCCAGCAGCTTGGGAGGGCTGGGCAATCAGCCCCAGCATTTT.